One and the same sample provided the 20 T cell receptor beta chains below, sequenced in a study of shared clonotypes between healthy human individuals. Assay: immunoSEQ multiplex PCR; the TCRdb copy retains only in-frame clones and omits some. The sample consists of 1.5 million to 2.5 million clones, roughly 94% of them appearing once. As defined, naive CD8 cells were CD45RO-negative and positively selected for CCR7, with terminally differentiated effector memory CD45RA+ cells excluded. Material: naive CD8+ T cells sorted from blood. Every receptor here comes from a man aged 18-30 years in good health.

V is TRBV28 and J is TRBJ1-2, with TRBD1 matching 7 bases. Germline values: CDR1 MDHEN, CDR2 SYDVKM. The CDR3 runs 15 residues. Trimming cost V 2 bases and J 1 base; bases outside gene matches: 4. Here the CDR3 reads CASSLHGDSNYGYTF. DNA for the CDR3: TGTGCCAGCAGTTTACACGGGGACAGTAACTATGGCTACACCTTC.

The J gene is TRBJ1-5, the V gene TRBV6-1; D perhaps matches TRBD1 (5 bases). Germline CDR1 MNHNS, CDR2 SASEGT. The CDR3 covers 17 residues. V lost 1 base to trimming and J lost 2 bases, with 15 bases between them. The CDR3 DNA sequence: TGTGCCAGCAGTGAAGTAGCAGGGAATATGGGCAATCAGCCCCAGCATTTT. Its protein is CASSEVAGNMGNQPQHF.

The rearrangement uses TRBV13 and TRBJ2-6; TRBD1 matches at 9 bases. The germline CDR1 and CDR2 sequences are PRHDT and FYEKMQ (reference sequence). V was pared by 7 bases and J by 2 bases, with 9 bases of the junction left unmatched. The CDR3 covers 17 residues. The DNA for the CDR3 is TGTGCCAGCACTTGGGACAGGGCTGGGCCTGGGGCCAACGTCCTGACTTTC. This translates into CASTWDRAGPGANVLTF.

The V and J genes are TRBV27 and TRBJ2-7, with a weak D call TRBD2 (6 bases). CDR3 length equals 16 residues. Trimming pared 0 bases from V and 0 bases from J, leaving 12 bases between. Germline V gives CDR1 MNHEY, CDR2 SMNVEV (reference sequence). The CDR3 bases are TGTGCCAGCAGTTTATCCTTAGCGGAGATCTCCTACGAGCAGTACTTC. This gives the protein CASSLSLAEISYEQYF.

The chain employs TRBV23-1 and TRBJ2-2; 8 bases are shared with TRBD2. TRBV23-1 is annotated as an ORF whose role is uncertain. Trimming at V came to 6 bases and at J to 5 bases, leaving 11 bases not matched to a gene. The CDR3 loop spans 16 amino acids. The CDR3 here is CASSQGRSGRTGELFF. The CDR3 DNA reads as TGCGCCAGCAGCCAGGGTAGGAGCGGGAGAACCGGGGAGCTGTTTTTT.

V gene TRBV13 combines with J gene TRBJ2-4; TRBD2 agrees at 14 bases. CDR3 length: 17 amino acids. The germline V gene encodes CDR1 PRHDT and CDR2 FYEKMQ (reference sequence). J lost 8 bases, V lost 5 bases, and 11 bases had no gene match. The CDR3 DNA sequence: TGTGCCAGCAGCCCGAGGGGACTAGCGGGAGTTATGGACATTCAGTACTTC. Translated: CASSPRGLAGVMDIQYF.

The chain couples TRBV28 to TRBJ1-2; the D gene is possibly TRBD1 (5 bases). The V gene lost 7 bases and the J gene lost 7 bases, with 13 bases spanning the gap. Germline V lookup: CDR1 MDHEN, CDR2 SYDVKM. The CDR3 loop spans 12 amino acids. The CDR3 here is CASTLGEGGYTF. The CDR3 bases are TGTGCCAGCACCTTAGGGGAGGGTGGCTACACCTTC.

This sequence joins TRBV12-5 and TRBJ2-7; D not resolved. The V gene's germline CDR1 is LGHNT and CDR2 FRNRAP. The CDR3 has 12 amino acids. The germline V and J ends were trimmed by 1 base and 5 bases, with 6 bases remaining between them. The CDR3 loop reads CASGLATHEQYF. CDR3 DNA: TGTGCTAGTGGTTTGGCCACCCACGAGCAGTACTTC.

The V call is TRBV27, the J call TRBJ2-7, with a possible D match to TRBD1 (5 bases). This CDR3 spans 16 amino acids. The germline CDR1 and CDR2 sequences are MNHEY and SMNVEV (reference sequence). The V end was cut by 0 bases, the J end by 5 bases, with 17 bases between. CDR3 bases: TGTGCCAGCAGTTTATCGGCAGGGTCTATTTCTGACGAGCAGTACTTC. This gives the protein CASSLSAGSISDEQYF.

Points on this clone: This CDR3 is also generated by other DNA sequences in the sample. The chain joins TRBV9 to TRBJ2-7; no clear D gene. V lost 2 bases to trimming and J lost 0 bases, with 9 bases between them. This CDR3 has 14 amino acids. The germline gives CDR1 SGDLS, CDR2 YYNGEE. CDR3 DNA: TGTGCCAGCAGCGTCGCGTCGAGCTCCTACGAGCAGTACTTC. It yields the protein CASSVASSSYEQYF.

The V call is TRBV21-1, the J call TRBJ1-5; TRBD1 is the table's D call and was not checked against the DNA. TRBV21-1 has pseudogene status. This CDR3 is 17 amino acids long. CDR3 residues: CASSIRKGERSNQPQHF. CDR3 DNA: TGTGCCAGCAGCATTCGTAAGGGGGAACGCAGCAATCAGCCCCAGCATTTT.

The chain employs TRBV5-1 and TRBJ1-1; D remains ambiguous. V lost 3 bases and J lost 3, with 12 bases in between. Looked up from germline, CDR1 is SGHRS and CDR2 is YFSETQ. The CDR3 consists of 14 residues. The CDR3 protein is CASSWRHLDTEAFF. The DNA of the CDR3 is TGCGCCAGCAGCTGGAGACACCTAGACACTGAAGCTTTCTTT.

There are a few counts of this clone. CDR3 in amino acids: CASRETGGTGELFF. The CDR3 nucleotides are TGTGCCAGTAGGGAGACAGGGGGCACCGGGGAGCTGTTTTTT. This chain uses TRBV25-1 with TRBJ2-2; 9 positions match TRBD1. The CDR3 is made up of 14 amino acids. The trim removed 9 bases at V and 4 bases at J, leaving 6 bases unmatched. Germline values: CDR1 MGHDK, CDR2 SYGVNS.

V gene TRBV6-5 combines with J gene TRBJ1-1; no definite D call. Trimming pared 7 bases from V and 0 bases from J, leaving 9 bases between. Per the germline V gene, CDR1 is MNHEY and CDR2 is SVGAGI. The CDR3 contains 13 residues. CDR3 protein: CASKEGVNTEAFF. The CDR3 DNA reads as TGTGCCAGCAAAGAGGGAGTGAACACTGAAGCTTTCTTT.

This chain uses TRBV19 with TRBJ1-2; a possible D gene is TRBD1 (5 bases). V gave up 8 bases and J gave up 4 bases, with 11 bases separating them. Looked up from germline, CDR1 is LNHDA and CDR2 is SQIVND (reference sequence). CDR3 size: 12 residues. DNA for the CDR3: TGTGCCAGTTGTACAGGTGCCTATGGCTACACCTTC. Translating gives CASCTGAYGYTF.

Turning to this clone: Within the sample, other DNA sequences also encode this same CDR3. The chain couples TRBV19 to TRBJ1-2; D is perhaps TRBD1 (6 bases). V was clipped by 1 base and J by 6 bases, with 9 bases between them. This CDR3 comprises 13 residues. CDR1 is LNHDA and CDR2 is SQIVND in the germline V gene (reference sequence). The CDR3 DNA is TGTGCCAGTAGTATAGTGGCAGGGGATGGCTACACCTTC. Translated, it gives CASSIVAGDGYTF.

The CDR3 is CASSLRIDNEQFF. CDR3 bases: TGTGCCAGCAGTTTACGTATTGACAATGAGCAGTTCTTC. The chain uses TRBV2 and TRBJ2-1; D not certain. The CDR3 loop spans 13 amino acids. The germline V gene has CDR1 SNHLY and CDR2 FYNNEI. V lost 5 bases and J 5 bases, leaving 10 bases between the germline ends.

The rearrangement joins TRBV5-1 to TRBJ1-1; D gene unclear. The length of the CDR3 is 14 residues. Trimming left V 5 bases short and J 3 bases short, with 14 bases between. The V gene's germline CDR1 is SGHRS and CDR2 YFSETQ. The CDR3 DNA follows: TGCGCCAGCAGGATGGCGATATCTGACACTGAAGCTTTCTTT. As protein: CASRMAISDTEAFF.

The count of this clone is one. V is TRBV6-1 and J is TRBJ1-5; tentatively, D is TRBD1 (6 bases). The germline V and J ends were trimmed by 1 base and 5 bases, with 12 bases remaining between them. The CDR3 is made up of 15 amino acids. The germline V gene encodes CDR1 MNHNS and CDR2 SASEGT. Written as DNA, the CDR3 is TGTGCCAGCAGTGAAGTCGAGGGGGATGATCAGCCCCAGCATTTT. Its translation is CASSEVEGDDQPQHF.

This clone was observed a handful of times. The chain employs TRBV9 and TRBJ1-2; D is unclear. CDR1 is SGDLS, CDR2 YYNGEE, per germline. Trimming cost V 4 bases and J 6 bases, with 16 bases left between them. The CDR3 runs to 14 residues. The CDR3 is CASSTSSGGNGYTF. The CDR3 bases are TGTGCCAGCAGCACTTCGTCGGGAGGAAATGGCTACACCTTC.